A single sample is the source of the 26 T cell receptor beta chains below, sequenced in a study of cytomegalovirus exposure and HLA in healthy donors. The PCR was carried out with 60 Vbeta primers and 13 Jbeta primers. Method: immunoSEQ multiplex PCR; TCRdb's copy keeps in-frame clones and lacks some. The repertoire holds roughly 110,000 clones, with approximately 80% as singletons. The sample comprised PBMCs. These receptors all come from a woman in her forties in good health and CMV-seropositive.

The chain recombines TRBV27 with TRBJ2-7; 11 bases match TRBD1. Germline CDR1 is MNHEY and CDR2 is SMNVEV (reference sequence). The V and J ends lost 8 bases and 2 bases, in that order; junction bases with no gene match: 17. The CDR3 has 18 amino acids. The DNA of the CDR3 is TGTGCCAGCTCCCCCCAGGGACAGGGGGTCGGAGATACCTACGAGCAGTACTTC. Amino acid sequence: CASSPQGQGVGDTYEQYF.

This chain uses TRBV7-9 with TRBJ2-2; D is unresolved. The CDR3 sequence is 11 residues long. V was trimmed by 2 bases and J by 7 bases, leaving 2 bases between them. From germline, CDR1 is SEHNR and CDR2 FQNEAQ (reference sequence). The CDR3 nucleotides read TGTGCCAGCAGCTTATACGGGGAGCTGTTTTTT. This translates into CASSLYGELFF.

The rearrangement links TRBV28 to TRBJ1-1, with D maybe TRBD1 (6 bases). The CDR3 runs to 16 residues. Trimming stripped 2 bases from V and 5 bases from J, with 18 bases between. In germline, CDR1 is MDHEN, CDR2 SYDVKM. DNA of the CDR3: TGTGCCAGCAGTTTACCCTCCCCGACAGGTTGGACTGAAGCTTTCTTT. Translation gives CASSLPSPTGWTEAFF. The full variable domain, with the rest looked up from reference TRBV28 and TRBJ1-1, is DVKVTQSSRYLVKRTGEKVFLECVQDMDHENMFWYRQDPGLGLRLIYFSYDVKMKEKGDIPEGYSVSREKKERFSLILESASTNQTSMYLCASSLPSPTGWTEAFFGQGTRLTVV.

The chain carries TRBV6-5 and TRBJ2-5; a weak D match, TRBD1 (6 bases). The better agreement between TRBJ2-7 and the DNA end casts doubt on the J call. The CDR3 consists of 14 residues. CDR1 is MNHEY, CDR2 SVGAGI, per germline. The CDR3 DNA is TGTGCCAGCAGAGAGACAGGACCCCTCTACGAGCAGTACTTC. It encodes CASRETGPLYEQYF.

This chain links TRBV7-9 with TRBJ2-3; tentatively, D is TRBD2 (6 bases). Trimming cost V 5 bases and J 0 bases, with 9 bases left between them. Germline CDR1 reads SEHNR; CDR2 reads FQNEAQ (reference sequence). The CDR3 has 14 amino acids. The CDR3 region has the DNA TGTGCCAGCAGCATCGGGACTAGCACAGATACGCAGTATTTT. This sequence encodes CASSIGTSTDTQYF.

The chain recombines TRBV6-1 with TRBJ1-2; a weak D match, TRBD1 (6 bases). Trimming took off 9 bases at V and 4 bases at J, with 12 bases between the two ends. CDR3 length equals 12 residues. From germline, CDR1 is MNHNS and CDR2 SASEGT. The CDR3 here is CARGQYPYGYTF. The CDR3 nucleotides read TGTGCCAGAGGACAGTACCCCTATGGCTACACCTTC.

This chain connects TRBV7-8 to TRBJ2-2; D unresolved. With 2 bases removed from V and 0 bases from J, the gap between germline ends came to 16 bases. Germline-derived CDR1 and CDR2 are SGHVS and FQNEAQ. The CDR3 totals 18 residues. The CDR3 DNA sequence: TGTGCCAGCAGCTTATGGGCCTCTGAACATTCGAACACCGGGGAGCTGTTTTTT. Residues: CASSLWASEHSNTGELFF.

This chain connects TRBV5-6 to TRBJ1-3, with D unclear. V was clipped by 5 bases and J by 0 bases, with 6 bases between them. The CDR3 is 13 amino acids. From germline, CDR1 is SGHDT and CDR2 YYEEEE. The CDR3, as DNA: TGTGCCAGCAGTTCGTTCTCTGGAAACACCATATATTTT. It translates to CASSSFSGNTIYF.

The chain recombines TRBV6-1 with TRBJ1-5, with TRBD1 identical over 7 bases. The CDR3 extends over 15 amino acids. The J segment lost 4 bases and the V segment lost 4 bases, leaving 7 bases of the junction unmatched. The V gene's germline CDR1 is MNHNS and CDR2 SASEGT. CDR3 loop: CASSGLTGRNQPQHF. CDR3 DNA: TGTGCCAGCAGTGGGTTGACAGGGAGAAATCAGCCCCAGCATTTT.

This rearrangement joins TRBV27 to TRBJ2-6; perhaps TRBD2 as D (5 bases). CDR1 is MNHEY and CDR2 is SMNVEV in the germline V gene (reference sequence). The CDR3 runs 16 residues. Trimming removed 4 bases from V and 1 base from J, with 11 bases in between. This CDR3 is CASSSLRTSGANVLTF. The DNA of the CDR3 is TGTGCCAGCAGTTCTCTCCGGACTTCTGGGGCCAACGTCCTGACTTTC.

The CDR3 spells CASSPPWTGEETQYF. CDR3 coding DNA: TGTGCCAGCTCACCCCCCTGGACAGGGGAAGAGACCCAGTACTTC. This chain connects TRBV18 to TRBJ2-5; 9 bases match TRBD1. After removal of 3 bases from V and 3 bases from J, the junction contained 5 bases not matched to a gene. The CDR3 totals 15 residues. Germline assignment: CDR1 KGHSH and CDR2 LQKENI.

This chain connects TRBV27 to TRBJ2-1, with D possibly TRBD1 on 5 matching bases. The CDR3 sequence is 11 residues long. V was shortened by 8 bases and J by 10 bases, with 12 bases between the two germline ends. Germline CDR1 and CDR2: MNHEY and SMNVEV (reference sequence). CDR3 residues: CASGQGGEQFF. The CDR3, as DNA: TGTGCCAGCGGCCAGGGTGGCGAGCAGTTCTTC.

This clone was counted a few times. The genes are TRBV6-1 and TRBJ1-3; D is unclear. Trimming removed 2 bases from V and 0 bases from J, with 8 bases in between. CDR3 length equals 15 residues. Per the germline V gene, CDR1 is MNHNS and CDR2 is SASEGT. CDR3 bases: TGTGCCAGCAGTGAAATACTGCTCTCTGGAAACACCATATATTTT. Its protein is CASSEILLSGNTIYF.

V and J are TRBV5-1 and TRBJ2-5; tentatively, D is TRBD1 (6 bases). Trimming cost V 4 bases and J 4 bases, with 20 bases left between them. The CDR3 loop spans 16 amino acids. From germline, CDR1 is SGHRS and CDR2 YFSETQ. Here the CDR3 DNA reads TGCGCCAGCAGCGTTGCCCCCGCAGGGGCGGGAGAGACCCAGTACTTC. Encoded protein: CASSVAPAGAGETQYF.

V is TRBV5-6 and J is TRBJ1-2; TRBD1 aligns across 7 bases. With V trimmed by 1 base and J by 6 bases, 6 bases remained unmatched. The CDR3 covers 14 residues. In germline, CDR1 is SGHDT, CDR2 YYEEEE. Here the CDR3 reads CASSLIDREDGYTF. CDR3 DNA: TGTGCCAGCAGCTTGATTGACAGGGAGGATGGCTACACCTTC.

J is TRBJ2-5 and V is TRBV5-1; D may be TRBD2 (7 bases). Looked up from germline, CDR1 is SGHRS and CDR2 is YFSETQ. The CDR3 is 15 residues long. Between the trimmed V and J ends, which lost 2 bases and 5 bases, there was a span of 16 bases. The chain's CDR3 is CASSLGGAPGETQYF. CDR3 bases: TGCGCCAGCAGCTTAGGGGGGGCGCCGGGGGAGACCCAGTACTTC. Full variable domain (outside the CDR3, taken from reference TRBV5-1 and TRBJ2-5): KAGVTQTPRYLIKTRGQQVTLSCSPISGHRSVSWYQQTPGQGLQFLFEYFSETQRNKGNFPGRFSGRQFSNSRSEMNVSTLELGDSALYLCASSLGGAPGETQYFGPGTRLLVL.

This clone was observed once. The chain joins TRBV6-5 to TRBJ2-6; 10 positions agree with TRBD1. The CDR3 contains 14 residues. V lost 4 bases, J lost 13 bases, and 7 bases stayed unmatched. Per the germline V gene, CDR1 is MNHEY and CDR2 is SVGAGI. CDR3 sequence: CASSLEGTGEVLTF. The CDR3 DNA reads as TGTGCCAGCAGTTTGGAGGGGACAGGGGAAGTCCTGACTTTC.

This clone was seen more than once but under ten times. The chain recombines TRBV5-1 with TRBJ2-3; D is ambiguous. The germline V gene has CDR1 SGHRS and CDR2 YFSETQ. V was pared by 3 bases and J by 6 bases, with 11 bases between. The length of the CDR3 is 13 residues. CDR3 in amino acids: CASSSLDRDTQYF. CDR3 nucleotide sequence: TGCGCCAGCAGCTCTTTAGATCGGGATACGCAGTATTTT.

This clone has only a few counts. The V gene is TRBV7-9, the J gene TRBJ2-5; D call uncertain. The closer fit of TRBJ2-7 to the DNA end suggests the J call may be wrong. Per the germline V gene, CDR1 is SEHNR and CDR2 is FQNEAQ (reference sequence). This CDR3 region has 11 residues. This CDR3 reads CASRLSYEQYF. Here the CDR3 DNA reads TGTGCCAGCAGGCTTTCTTACGAGCAGTACTTC.

This sequence joins TRBV7-2 and TRBJ2-1; 7 bases map to TRBD2. This CDR3 spans 15 amino acids. Trimming cost V 3 bases and J 3 bases; bases outside gene matches: 5. CDR1 and CDR2 (germline): SGHTA, FQGNSA. This chain's CDR3 is CASSLSGNNYNEQFF. CDR3 sequence (DNA): TGTGCCAGCAGCTTGAGCGGGAACAACTACAATGAGCAGTTCTTC.

The genes are TRBV30 and TRBJ1-1, with D uncertain. Trimming shortened V by 3 bases and J by 1 base, and 15 bases separated the two germline ends. This CDR3 spans 15 amino acids. The germline CDR1 and CDR2 sequences are GTSNPN and SVGIG (reference sequence). The CDR3 loop reads CAWRREQAKNTEAFF. The CDR3 nucleotides are TGTGCCTGGAGGCGAGAGCAAGCCAAGAACACTGAAGCTTTCTTT. Full variable domain (rest looked up from reference TRBV30 and TRBJ1-1): SQTIHQWPATLVQPVGSPLSLECTVEGTSNPNLYWYRQAAGRGLQLLFYSVGIGQISSEVPQNLSASRPQDRQFILSSKKLLLSDSGFYLCAWRREQAKNTEAFFGQGTRLTVV.

This chain joins TRBV2 and TRBJ2-3; weak D call: TRBD2 (7 bases). Germline V CDR1 and CDR2: SNHLY, FYNNEI. The CDR3 loop spans 14 amino acids. V lost 10 bases to trimming and J lost 4 bases, with 18 bases between them. CDR3 sequence: CANNRGGGSDTQYF. The CDR3 coding sequence is TGTGCCAACAACCGAGGGGGAGGGTCAGATACGCAGTATTTT.

This clone came up a few times. CDR3 DNA sequence: TGCGCCAGCAGTAGACTACAGGGGGCGGGGGAACTGTTTTTT. This encodes CASSRLQGAGELFF. The chain is built from TRBV5-1 and TRBJ1-4; the match to TRBD1 covers 9 bases. The germline gives CDR1 SGHRS, CDR2 YFSETQ. This CDR3 is built from 14 residues. The trim removed 5 bases at V and 12 bases at J, leaving 11 bases unmatched.

V gene TRBV20-1 combines with J gene TRBJ2-4; 7 bases match TRBD2. Trimming removed 5 bases from V and 15 bases from J; junction bases left unmatched: 10. Germline values: CDR1 DFQATT, CDR2 SNEGSKA (reference sequence). The CDR3 spans 11 residues. CDR3 DNA sequence: TGCAGTGCTCTAAGCGGGGAAGTAGGGTACTTC. Amino acid sequence: CSALSGEVGYF.

The chain is built from TRBV6-6 and TRBJ2-7, with D tentatively TRBD1 (5 bases). The CDR3 has 12 amino acids. Trimming stripped 6 bases from V and 4 bases from J, with 10 bases between. The germline CDR1 and CDR2 sequences are MNHNY and SVGAGI (reference sequence). CDR3 sequence: CASSIGAYEQYF. The CDR3 DNA reads TGTGCCAGCAGCATAGGGGCGTACGAGCAGTACTTC.

The chain uses TRBV10-3 and TRBJ2-2; 7 nucleotides match TRBD2. This CDR3 spans 14 amino acids. The trim removed 8 bases at V and 3 bases at J, leaving 6 bases unmatched. The germline V gene encodes CDR1 ENHRY and CDR2 SYGVKD. CDR3 nucleotides: TGTGCCATCGGGGGGGGTAGGGACACCGGGGAGCTGTTTTTT. It encodes CAIGGGRDTGELFF.